The 28 T cell receptor beta chains below all came from one sample that was sequenced in a study of CD8+CD57+ T cells in acquired aplastic anemia. Genomic DNA was employed as the template in profiling TCR beta VDJ and CDR3. One entry per CDR3 protein, called by TCRdb with MiXCR from the reads. Of 200,000 to 250,000 distinct CDR3 sequences listed, approximately 51% are singletons. Patients sequenced had flow cytometry evidence of CD8+CD57+ cell expansion. What was sequenced was sorted CD4+, CD8+, or CD8+CD57+ T cells (not recorded which) from PBMCs. The receptors were gathered from a human donor with aplastic anemia.

This clonotype came up once. One junction end disagrees with the germline gene, perhaps due to a read error. The V gene is TRBV2, the J gene TRBJ1-6, with 8 positions matching TRBD1. CDR3 length equals 14 residues. Germline V gene sequence: CDR1 SNHLY, CDR2 FYNNEI. The CDR3, as DNA: TGTGCCAGCAGTGAACAGGGGGCAAATTCACCCCCCCACTTT. Its protein product is CASSEQGANSPPHF.

This rearrangement joins TRBV7-2 to TRBJ1-2; D is unresolved. CDR1 is SGHTA and CDR2 is FQGNSA in the germline V gene. Trimming took off 4 bases at V and 3 bases at J, with 12 bases between the two ends. CDR3 length equals 14 residues. CDR3 sequence reads: CASSSGDTDYGYTF. The CDR3 DNA sequence: TGTGCCAGCAGCTCGGGTGACACGGACTATGGCTACACCTTC.

This clonotype turned up a few times. V gene TRBV4-1 combines with J gene TRBJ2-7; D unresolved. From germline, CDR1 is MGHRA and CDR2 YSYEKL. The CDR3 length is 14 residues. The V end was cut by 3 bases, the J end by 3 bases, with 12 bases between. The CDR3 region is CASSHPLSSYEQYF. In DNA, the CDR3 is TGCGCCAGCAGCCACCCGTTATCCAGCTACGAGCAGTACTTC.

This clonotype has a count of ten or more. The CDR3 here is CASSLNRGVQETQYF. As DNA, the CDR3 is TGTGCCAGCAGTTTAAACAGGGGGGTACAAGAGACCCAGTACTTC. V and J are TRBV12-3 or TRBV12-4 and TRBJ2-5; 8 nucleotides match TRBD1. Germline trimming cut 2 bases from V and 2 bases from J; bases unmatched to any gene: 4. The CDR3 is made up of 15 amino acids.

This clonotype was counted once. At one of its ends the junction is not consistent with the germline gene, which may arise from a read error. The V gene is TRBV27, the J gene TRBJ1-4; D is unresolved. Germline values: CDR1 MNHEY, CDR2 SMNVEV (reference sequence). This CDR3 region has 11 residues. The CDR3 bases are TGTGCCGGCAGGTCCAATGAAAAGCTGTTTTTT. It encodes CAGRSNEKLFF.

The sample holds many counts of this clonotype. The V call is TRBV12-3 or TRBV12-4, the J call TRBJ2-7, with D unclear. Trimming pared 4 bases from V and 3 bases from J, leaving 4 bases between. This CDR3 is built from 11 residues. CDR3 amino acids: CASSYFYEQYF. The CDR3 coding sequence is TGTGCCAGCAGTTACTTCTACGAGCAGTACTTC.

There are many counts of this clonotype. The rearrangement joins TRBV7-8 to TRBJ2-5; unclear D gene. CDR3 length: 13 residues. V was pared by 1 base and J by 3 bases, with 6 bases between. Germline V lookup: CDR1 SGHVS, CDR2 FQNEAQ. The CDR3 protein is CASSLGWEETQYF. CDR3 sequence (DNA): TGTGCCAGCAGCTTAGGGTGGGAAGAGACCCAGTACTTC.

About this clonotype: This may arise from a read error, as a much more abundant clone is one base away. The rearrangement links TRBV9 to TRBJ2-1; D is unclear. CDR1 is SGDLS, CDR2 YYNGEE, per germline. This CDR3 contains 15 residues. V shed 4 bases and J shed 7 bases, with 18 bases lying between them. This chain's CDR3 is CASSSRSGKTNEQFF. As DNA, the CDR3 is TGTGCCAGCAGCTCCCGCTCGGGTAAAACAAATGAGCAGTTCTTC.

V and J are TRBV9 and TRBJ1-1; D is unclear. In germline, CDR1 is SGDLS, CDR2 YYNGEE. The CDR3 spans 15 residues. V was shortened by 3 bases and J by 1 base, with 13 bases between the two germline ends. CDR3: CASSDLLPGNTEAFF. The CDR3 nucleotides read TGTGCCAGCAGCGACCTCCTCCCGGGGAACACTGAAGCTTTCTTT.

V is TRBV6-5 and J is TRBJ2-7; TRBD1 matches at 8 bases. This CDR3 region has 15 residues. J was trimmed by 2 bases and V by 6 bases; bases with no gene match: 9. In germline, CDR1 is MNHEY, CDR2 SVGAGI. The CDR3 sequence: CASSRTGKGTYEQYF. The CDR3 DNA reads as TGTGCCAGCAGCCGGACAGGGAAGGGGACCTACGAGCAGTACTTC.

This clonotype occurred a few times. The V and J genes are TRBV28 and TRBJ1-3; D is unresolved. CDR3 length equals 15 residues. Germline V gives CDR1 MDHEN, CDR2 SYDVKM. Trimming removed 2 bases at V and 0 bases at J, with 8 bases between. The DNA of the CDR3 is TGTGCCAGCAGTTTAGTAAGCCTCTCTGGAAACACCATATATTTT. Translation: CASSLVSLSGNTIYF.

Note on this clonotype: At one of its ends the junction is not consistent with the germline gene, which may arise from a read error. V and J are TRBV6-6 and TRBJ1-4; D ambiguous. The germline gives CDR1 MNHNY, CDR2 SVGAGI (reference sequence). The CDR3 extends over 14 amino acids. The CDR3 DNA follows: TGTGCCAGCAGTGTGGCAAGCGGCGGTGAAAAACTGGTTTTT. Its translation: CASSVASGGEKLVF.

The sample holds many counts of this clonotype. This chain links TRBV9 with TRBJ1-2; D not certain. Germline lookup yields CDR1 SGDLS and CDR2 YYNGEE. The CDR3 sequence is 12 residues long. The V end lost 0 bases, the J end lost 4 bases, and 4 bases lay between the germline ends. The CDR3 DNA follows: TGTGCCAGCAGCGTAGAAGGCTATGGCTACACCTTC. This gives the protein CASSVEGYGYTF. The complete variable domain, with remaining parts taken from reference TRBV9 and TRBJ1-2, reads DSGVTQTPKHLITATGQRVTLRCSPRSGDLSVYWYQQSLDQGLQFLIQYYNGEERAKGNILERFSAQQFPDLHSELNLSSLELGDSALYFCASSVEGYGYTFGSGTRLTVV.

The chain is built from TRBV14 and TRBJ2-1; D remains ambiguous. The CDR3 covers 15 residues. The germline V gene has CDR1 SGHDN and CDR2 FVKESK. V was pared by 0 bases and J by 3 bases, with 9 bases between. CDR3 bases: TGTGCCAGCAGCCAAGATGAGCCTTACTACAATGAGCAGTTCTTC. It yields the protein CASSQDEPYYNEQFF.

This chain joins TRBV20-1 and TRBJ1-6; a weak D match, TRBD1 (5 bases). V was cut by 3 bases and J by 13 bases, with 19 bases left in between. CDR1 is DFQATT, CDR2 SNEGSKA, per germline (reference sequence). The CDR3 is made up of 14 amino acids. CDR3 sequence reads: CSASGEGTLFPLHF. The CDR3, as DNA: TGCAGTGCTAGTGGGGAGGGGACCTTATTTCCCCTCCACTTT.

This clonotype was recorded at least ten times. The chain is built from TRBV5-1 and TRBJ2-7; 13 bases fit TRBD2. CDR1 and CDR2 (germline): SGHRS, YFSETQ. V trimming: 0 bases; J trimming: 0 bases; junction bases outside the gene matches: 6. CDR3 size: 18 residues. CDR3 sequence: CASSLAKLAGGTSYEQYF. CDR3 in DNA: TGCGCCAGCAGCTTGGCCAAACTAGCGGGGGGGACCTCCTACGAGCAGTACTTC. Complete variable domain (other parts from reference TRBV5-1 and TRBJ2-7): KAGVTQTPRYLIKTRGQQVTLSCSPISGHRSVSWYQQTPGQGLQFLFEYFSETQRNKGNFPGRFSGRQFSNSRSEMNVSTLELGDSALYLCASSLAKLAGGTSYEQYFGPGTRLTVT.

This clonotype was detected many times. The rearrangement links TRBV5-5 to TRBJ2-1; TRBD2 might be the D (5 bases). CDR3 length: 13 residues. From germline, CDR1 is SGHKS and CDR2 YYEKEE (reference sequence). V lost 0 bases and J 9 bases, leaving 10 bases between the germline ends. The CDR3 reads CASSLGGWGEQFF. CDR3 sequence (DNA): TGTGCCAGCAGCTTGGGAGGGTGGGGTGAGCAGTTCTTC.

The chain carries TRBV25-1 and TRBJ1-2; D is perhaps TRBD1 (5 bases). From germline, CDR1 is MGHDK and CDR2 SYGVNS. The CDR3 runs 12 residues. Trimming removed 6 bases at V and 12 bases at J, with 17 bases between. This chain's CDR3 is CASRGQTAIDTF. The CDR3 DNA reads TGTGCCAGCAGAGGACAAACGGCTATTGACACCTTC.

This clonotype was counted ten times or more. The CDR3 DNA follows: TGTGCCAGCAGTCGACAGTCCTCCGGGGTCTACGAGCAGTACTTC. Its translation is CASSRQSSGVYEQYF. The chain has TRBV12-3 or TRBV12-4 and TRBJ2-7, with D perhaps given as TRBD1 or TRBD2 (5 bases each). The CDR3 is made up of 15 amino acids. Between the trimmed V and J ends, which lost 5 bases and 3 bases, there was a span of 17 bases.

This chain joins TRBV5-1 and TRBJ1-1, with D perhaps TRBD1 (6 bases). V was trimmed by 7 bases and J by 6 bases, leaving 34 bases between them. Germline-derived CDR1 and CDR2 are SGHRS and YFSETQ. The CDR3 covers 19 residues. DNA for the CDR3: TGCGCCAGCTTCCCAGGGGCGCAAACCGGGGAGCTGGCTTTCCCTGAAGCTTTCTTT. Translation: CASFPGAQTGELAFPEAFF.

Notes on this clonotype: A much larger clone is a single base away; this may be a read error. The chain links TRBV5-4 to TRBJ1-1; D gene ambiguous. CDR3 length: 11 amino acids. Germline V lookup: CDR1 SGHNT, CDR2 YYREEE (reference sequence). CDR3 sequence (DNA): TGTGCCAGCAGCTCGAACGCTGAAGCTTTCTTT. It specifies CASSSNAEAFF.

The V and J genes are TRBV15 and TRBJ1-2; no firm D call. There are 13 residues in the CDR3. V shed 3 bases and J shed 4 bases, with 9 bases lying between them. Germline V gene data show CDR1 as LNHNV and CDR2 as YYDKDF (reference sequence). CDR3 protein: CATSSGGFYGYTF. The CDR3 coding sequence is TGTGCCACCAGCAGCGGAGGGTTCTATGGCTACACCTTC.

The V gene is TRBV5-1, the J gene TRBJ2-3; D is perhaps TRBD2 (5 bases). The CDR3 runs 15 residues. Germline CDR1 is SGHRS and CDR2 is YFSETQ. The ends were cut back, 0 bases at V and 1 base at J, with 9 bases in the middle. This CDR3 reads CASSLGSGRTDTQYF. The DNA for the CDR3 is TGCGCCAGCAGCTTGGGCAGCGGACGCACAGATACGCAGTATTTT.

As concerns this clonotype: The germline gene is not matched at one end of the junction; a read error may be the cause. The chain couples TRBV20-1 to TRBJ1-4; D might be TRBD1 (5 bases). CDR3 length: 13 amino acids. The germline gives CDR1 DFQATT, CDR2 SNEGSKA (reference sequence). CDR3: CSAKRRGGEKLLF. The CDR3, as DNA: TGCAGTGCTAAGAGGCGGGGGGGTGAAAAACTGCTTTTT.

This clonotype was observed a few times. The CDR3 DNA reads as TGTGCCAGCAGCTTGGTGGGCAGGGGGCTCGGGACCCAGTACTTC. Amino acids: CASSLVGRGLGTQYF. The gene calls are TRBV7-9 and TRBJ2-5; 8 bases align to TRBD1. The ends lost 3 bases at V and 7 bases at J; junction bases unmatched: 10. CDR1 SEHNR and CDR2 FQNEAQ come from the germline V gene (reference sequence). The CDR3 spans 15 residues.

The chain has TRBV4-2 and TRBJ1-5; no firm D call. Germline-derived CDR1 and CDR2 are LGHNA and YNFKEQ. The CDR3 sequence is 14 residues long. V was pared by 4 bases and J by 1 base, with 8 bases between. The CDR3 loop reads CASSREGSNQPQHF. In nucleotides, the CDR3 is TGTGCCAGCAGCCGAGAAGGGAGCAATCAGCCCCAGCATTTT.

This chain connects TRBV7-3 to TRBJ2-3; TRBD2 might be the D (5 bases). Germline CDR1 SGHTA, CDR2 FQGTGA. The CDR3 length is 13 residues. Trimming pared 6 bases from V and 4 bases from J, leaving 11 bases between. The CDR3 region is CASSPPRADTQYF. CDR3 nucleotide sequence: TGTGCCAGCAGTCCTCCGAGGGCAGATACGCAGTATTTT.

In its sample, this clonotype was seen a few times. J is TRBJ1-1 and V is TRBV30, with TRBD1 matching over 7 bases. Germline CDR1 and CDR2: GTSNPN and SVGIG (reference sequence). The CDR3 covers 12 residues. V dropped 0 bases and J dropped 6; count of bases not matched to a gene: 1. CDR3 protein: CAWSVQGAEAFF. CDR3 sequence (DNA): TGTGCCTGGAGTGTCCAGGGGGCTGAAGCTTTCTTT.